This is a list of T cell receptor beta chains from one sample in a study of blood T cell repertoires in COVID-19. The table came from immunoSEQ multiplex PCR; TCRdb's copy has only in-frame clones and leaves some out. This sample has hundreds of thousands of clones, with around 86% found just once. Sequencing input: PBMCs or T cells enriched from blood (not recorded which). The source of these receptors is a woman aged 45 to 65 who had recovered from COVID-19. Each CDR3 is given with its conserved first and last residue. A D gene is named only where the DNA matches it firmly. The size of a clone is reported for some rows only, either as once, few or many, or as a class for expanded clones.

TRBV19	NA	TRBD2	TRBJ2-3	CASRVTSGRPTDTQYF	TGTGCCAGTAGGGTGACTAGCGGGAGACCAACAGATACGCAGTATTTT
TRBV19	NA	TRBD2	TRBJ2-3	CASSESGSNTQYF	TGTGCCAGTTCCGAAAGCGGGAGTAATACGCAGTATTTT
TRBV19	NA	TRBD1	TRBJ2-7	CASSVTGTGDEQYF	TGTGCCAGTAGTGTTACCGGGACAGGAGACGAGCAGTACTTC
TRBV7-9	NA	TRBD1	TRBJ1-5	CASSSSGSGTGSQPQHF	TGTGCCAGCAGCTCAAGTGGGAGCGGGACAGGGAGTCAGCCCCAGCATTTT
TRBV25-1	NA	NA	TRBJ2-1	CASSLGWSSYNEQFF	TGTGCCAGCAGCCTAGGTTGGAGCTCCTACAATGAGCAGTTCTTC
TRBV28	NA	NA	TRBJ2-7	CASSLKGDGRPGEQYF	TGTGCCAGCAGTTTAAAGGGGGACGGCCGCCCGGGCGAGCAGTACTTC
TRBV9	NA	NA	TRBJ2-2	CASSVAVGVSVIGELFF	TGTGCCAGCAGCGTAGCGGTCGGAGTAAGCGTAATCGGGGAGCTGTTTTTT
TRBV7-2	NA	TRBD2	TRBJ2-5	CASSGQIGGEETQYF	TGTGCCAGCAGCGGGCAGATCGGGGGGGAAGAGACCCAGTACTTC
TRBV11-3	NA	NA	TRBJ2-3	CASSFDSTGDTQYF	TGTGCCAGCAGTTTTGATTCGACTGGGGATACGCAGTATTTT
TRBV6-5	NA	TRBD1	TRBJ2-7	CASKGQGPYEQYF	TGTGCCAGCAAGGGACAGGGCCCCTACGAGCAGTACTTC
TRBV15	NA	NA	TRBJ2-2	CATSRVRDTGELFF	TGTGCCACCAGCAGAGTCCGGGACACCGGGGAGCTGTTTTTT
TRBV28	NA	TRBD1	TRBJ2-6	CASSRQGVGANVLTF	TGTGCCAGCAGCCGACAGGGGGTCGGGGCCAACGTCCTGACTTTC
TRBV9	NA	TRBD1	TRBJ1-1	CASSAGQGANTEAFF	TGTGCCAGCAGCGCCGGACAGGGGGCGAACACTGAAGCTTTCTTT
TRBV5-4	NA	NA	TRBJ1-1	CASSNRQRGTEAFF	TGTGCCAGCAGCAACCGGCAAAGAGGCACTGAAGCTTTCTTT
TRBV28	NA	NA	TRBJ1-2	CASKTPGYGYTF	TGTGCCAGCAAAACCCCCGGCTATGGCTACACCTTC
TRBV19	few	NA	TRBJ1-5	CASSIDRIINQPQHF	TGTGCCAGTAGTATAGACAGGATAATCAATCAGCCCCAGCATTTT
TRBV5-1	NA	NA	TRBJ1-4	CASSLSQGDGEKLFF	TGCGCCAGCAGCTTGTCCCAGGGCGATGGTGAAAAACTGTTTTTT
TRBV2	NA	NA	TRBJ1-1	CASLPLGGFGTEAFF	TGTGCCAGCCTGCCTTTGGGCGGGTTCGGGACTGAAGCTTTCTTT
TRBV27	NA	TRBD1	TRBJ2-7	CASTPFSGRDRVGLYEQYF	TGTGCCAGCACGCCCTTTTCGGGTCGGGACAGGGTCGGTTTATACGAGCAGTACTTC
TRBV5-1	NA	TRBD2	TRBJ2-2	CASSSAGGLAGTEELFF	TGCGCCAGCAGCTCGGCAGGGGGGCTAGCGGGAACCGAGGAGCTGTTTTTT
TRBV6-6	NA	TRBD2	TRBJ2-7	CASLSVAGPYEQYF	TGTGCCAGCCTTTCGGTAGCGGGGCCCTACGAGCAGTACTTC
TRBV2	NA	NA	TRBJ1-3	CASSVAESGNTIYF	TGTGCCAGCAGTGTTGCGGAGTCTGGAAACACCATATATTTT
TRBV12-3/TRBV12-4	NA	NA	TRBJ2-5	CASSLRGEETQYF	TGTGCCAGCAGTTTAAGGGGCGAAGAGACCCAGTACTTC
TRBV3-1/TRBV3-2	NA	NA	TRBJ1-2	CASSHDTREGYTF	TGTGCCAGCAGCCACGACACGAGGGAAGGCTACACCTTC
TRBV3-1/TRBV3-2	NA	NA	TRBJ2-7	CASSQGTSTYEQYF	TGTGCCAGCAGCCAAGGCACTAGCACCTACGAGCAGTACTTC
TRBV28	NA	NA	TRBJ2-1	CASTPKARPRQRDPYNEQFF	TGTGCCAGCACACCCAAAGCTAGGCCCCGGCAGCGCGACCCCTACAATGAGCAGTTCTTC
TRBV19	NA	NA	TRBJ1-6	CASSIEGDNSPLHF	TGTGCCAGTAGTATAGAAGGAGATAATTCACCCCTCCACTTT
TRBV10-3	NA	NA	TRBJ2-5	CAISESGTQETQYF	TGTGCCATCAGTGAGTCGGGGACTCAAGAGACCCAGTACTTC
TRBV20-1	once	NA	TRBJ1-2	CSASGWSGYTF	TGCAGTGCTAGCGGGTGGTCTGGCTACACCTTC
TRBV14	NA	NA	TRBJ1-4	CASSQFRGGEKLFF	TGTGCCAGCAGCCAATTCAGGGGCGGTGAAAAACTGTTTTTT
TRBV21-1	NA	NA	TRBJ1-4	CASYRQVSRLVEKLFF	TGTGCCAGCTATCGACAGGTCTCCCGCTTGGTTGAAAAACTGTTTTTT
TRBV28	once	TRBD2	TRBJ2-1	CASNSGGPNEQFF	TGTGCCAGCAATTCGGGAGGGCCGAATGAGCAGTTCTTC
TRBV4-1	NA	TRBD2	TRBJ2-3	CASSQRLAGGDTQYF	TGCGCCAGCAGCCAACGACTAGCGGGAGGGGATACGCAGTATTTT
TRBV5-5	NA	TRBD2	TRBJ2-1	CASSFLRGRSRVSTYNEQFF	TGTGCCAGCAGCTTTCTTCGCGGGAGGTCCCGAGTTAGCACCTACAATGAGCAGTTCTTC
TRBV27	once	NA	TRBJ2-1	CASSLRSGYNEQFF	TGTGCCAGCAGTTTGAGGTCTGGGTACAATGAGCAGTTCTTC
TRBV27	NA	NA	TRBJ1-2	CASSISGTADLYGYTF	TGTGCCAGCAGTATTTCCGGGACTGCGGACCTCTATGGCTACACCTTC
TRBV24-1	NA	NA	TRBJ2-3	CATSEIPGSTDTQYF	TGTGCCACCAGTGAAATTCCGGGTTCCACAGATACGCAGTATTTT
TRBV28	NA	NA	TRBJ2-1	CASSLIFSIDSYNEQFF	TGTGCCAGCAGTTTAATCTTTTCGATAGATTCCTACAATGAGCAGTTCTTC
TRBV7-4	NA	TRBD2	TRBJ2-1	CASSNSTLRLAVNEQFF	TGTGCCAGCAGCAATAGTACCCTTAGACTAGCGGTCAATGAGCAGTTCTTC
TRBV25-1	few	NA	TRBJ2-7	CASSETGTYEQYF	TGTGCCAGCAGTGAAACAGGAACCTACGAGCAGTACTTC
TRBV3-1/TRBV3-2	NA	TRBD2	TRBJ2-1	CASSLLAENNEQFF	TGTGCCAGCAGCCTACTAGCGGAGAACAATGAGCAGTTCTTC
TRBV19	NA	TRBD1	TRBJ2-5	CASKRGQGVLETQYF	TGTGCCAGTAAAAGGGGACAGGGGGTCTTAGAAACCCAGTACTTC
TRBV5-1	NA	TRBD2	TRBJ2-3	CASSFVSGSADTQYF	TGCGCCAGCAGCTTTGTTAGCGGGAGTGCAGATACGCAGTATTTT
TRBV7-8	NA	TRBD2	TRBJ2-2	CASSLARLAGGTGELFF	TGTGCCAGCAGCTTAGCGCGGCTAGCGGGAGGAACCGGGGAGCTGTTTTTT
TRBV2	NA	TRBD1	TRBJ2-1	CASRDREFNNEQFF	TGTGCCAGCCGGGACAGGGAGTTTAACAATGAGCAGTTCTTC
TRBV4-2	many	TRBD1	TRBJ2-7	CASSPGQEVAEQYF	TGTGCCAGCAGCCCGGGACAGGAGGTTGCCGAGCAGTACTTC
TRBV6-5	NA	TRBD2	TRBJ2-7	CASRVPSGRFEQYF	TGTGCCAGCAGAGTGCCTAGCGGGAGGTTCGAGCAGTACTTC
TRBV4-3	once	NA	TRBJ2-7	CASSQAAGQSYEQYF	TGCGCCAGCAGCCAAGCGGCAGGGCAGTCCTACGAGCAGTACTTC
TRBV7-9	NA	NA	TRBJ2-2	CASSLEQLNTGELFF	TGTGCCAGCAGCTTAGAACAGTTAAACACCGGGGAGCTGTTTTTT
TRBV12-3/TRBV12-4	NA	NA	TRBJ1-2	CASSFTNYGYTF	TGTGCCAGCAGTTTTACTAACTATGGCTACACCTTC
TRBV2	NA	NA	TRBJ2-7	CASTDYGIEQYF	TGTGCCAGCACGGACTATGGGATCGAGCAGTACTTC
TRBV2	NA	NA	TRBJ1-4	CASSEIREKLFF	TGTGCCAGCAGTGAAATCCGTGAAAAACTGTTTTTT
TRBV4-3	NA	TRBD2	TRBJ2-7	CASSQDGGGAYEQYF	TGCGCCAGCAGCCAAGACGGGGGAGGGGCCTACGAGCAGTACTTC
TRBV15	NA	NA	TRBJ1-1	CATSRDRGFDTEAFF	TGTGCCACCAGCAGAGACAGGGGTTTCGACACTGAAGCTTTCTTT
TRBV4-1	NA	NA	TRBJ1-1	CASSPLRGGNTEAFF	TGCGCCAGCAGCCCATTGCGGGGGGGAAACACTGAAGCTTTCTTT